This TCR delta chain is drawn from a study of γδ T cells in repeated Plasmodium falciparum infection. Study-wide findings and caveats: In Vdelta2-negative, largely Vdelta1+, gammadelta repertoires, repeated controlled infections appeared to drive clonal selection waves.

Flow sorting of PBMC yielded separate Vgamma9/Vdelta2+ and Vdelta2-negative gammadelta T cell populations for bulk repertoire analysis. This CDR3 contains 21 residues. Germline V lookup: CDR1 TSWWSYY, CDR2 QGS. Trimming took 4 bases from V and 0 from J, leaving 30 bases between them. TCRdb reanalyzed the multiplex PCR reads using CATT. The table shows around 86,000 delta-chain clones, with 1.4% occurring only once. Relative to its sample, this clone is medium-sized. Its specificity is unknown. The rearrangement uses TRDV1 and TRDJ1; a possible D gene is TRDD3 (9 bases). The sequence came from a pool of human donors (malaria-infected and uninfected, not separated). Sequenced input: gamma-delta T cells from blood. Here the CDR3 DNA reads TGTGCTCTTGGGGGGGCCTTCCTAAGCCGTACTGGGGGAAAGTACACCGATAAACTCATCTTT. Its translation: CALGGAFLSRTGGKYTDKLIF.